The sequence of this T cell receptor beta chain was determined in a study of T cells after yellow fever vaccination. Findings and limits, study-wide: Across the CD4 and CD8 compartments, a small share of clonotypes was present in both.

This clonotype was counted many times. Its antigen is currently unknown. From the 5' RACE reads, TCRdb called clonotypes with MiXCR, one entry per CDR3 protein. The sample holds approximately 240,000 distinct CDR3 sequences, about 3.5% seen once. CDR1 and CDR2 from the germline V gene are DFQATT and SNEGSKA (reference sequence). The CDR3 runs 12 residues. Trimming shortened V by 3 bases and J by 6 bases, and 10 bases separated the two germline ends. V is TRBV20-1 and J is TRBJ2-3; tentatively, D is TRBD2 (5 bases). The source was PBMCs, collected 15 days after the yellow fever booster vaccination. This clonotype originated in a young man who received the YFV17D yellow fever vaccine. This CDR3 reads CSASRGGDTQYF. The CDR3 nucleotides read TGCAGTGCTAGTCGCGGCGGGGATACGCAGTATTTT.